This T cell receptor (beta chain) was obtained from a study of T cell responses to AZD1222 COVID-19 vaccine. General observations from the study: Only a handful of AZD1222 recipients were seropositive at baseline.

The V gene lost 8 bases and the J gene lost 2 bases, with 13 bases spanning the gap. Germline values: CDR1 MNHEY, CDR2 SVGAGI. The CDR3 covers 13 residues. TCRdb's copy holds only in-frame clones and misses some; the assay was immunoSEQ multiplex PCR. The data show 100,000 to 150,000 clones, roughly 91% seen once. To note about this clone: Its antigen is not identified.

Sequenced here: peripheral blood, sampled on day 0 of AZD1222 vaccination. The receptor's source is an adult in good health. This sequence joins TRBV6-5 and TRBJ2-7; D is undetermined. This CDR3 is CASLSVAPYEQYF. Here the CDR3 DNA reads TGTGCCAGCTTAAGCGTGGCCCCCTACGAGCAGTACTTC.